Below, 6 T cell receptor beta chains from the same sample are listed, as sequenced in a study of T cell responses to AZD1222 COVID-19 vaccine. TCRdb's table, derived via immunoSEQ multiplex PCR, lists solely in-frame clones and lacks some. The data show about 120,000 clones, around nine tenths seen once. The material was peripheral blood, obtained 28 days after the second dose of the MenACWY control vaccine. The receptors derive from an adult who received the MenACWY meningococcal vaccine as a control.

The V and J genes are TRBV19 and TRBJ1-2; D unclear. The V end lost 0 bases, the J end lost 6 bases, and 8 bases lay between the germline ends. This CDR3 region has 13 residues. Germline CDR1 is LNHDA and CDR2 is SQIVND (reference sequence). For the CDR3, the DNA is TGTGCCAGTAGTATAGATGTGGGAAATGGCTACACCTTC. Amino acid sequence: CASSIDVGNGYTF.

The chain uses TRBV28 and TRBJ1-3; no firm D call. The CDR3 contains 14 residues. Deletions cut 5 bases from V and 0 bases from J, with 8 bases between. Germline CDR1 MDHEN, CDR2 SYDVKM. The CDR3 DNA sequence: TGTGCCAGCAGTCCCCTACGCTCTGGAAACACCATATATTTT. This sequence encodes CASSPLRSGNTIYF.

The V gene is TRBV6-5, the J gene TRBJ2-5; 9 nucleotides agree with TRBD1. Germline lookup yields CDR1 MNHEY and CDR2 SVGAGI. The CDR3 extends over 13 amino acids. V lost 5 bases and J lost 5; bases outside the gene matches: 3. The CDR3 reads CASSTGGFETQYF. In DNA, the CDR3 is TGTGCCAGCAGTACAGGGGGCTTTGAGACCCAGTACTTC.

V usage is TRBV7-9 and J usage is TRBJ2-1, with TRBD1 as a possible D gene (5 bases). Trimming took off 5 bases at V and 1 base at J, with 18 bases between the two ends. Germline CDR1 and CDR2: SEHNR and FQNEAQ (reference sequence). The CDR3 totals 17 residues. This CDR3 reads CASSLPLGRVSYNEQFF. CDR3 bases: TGTGCCAGCAGCCTCCCCTTGGGCAGGGTTTCCTACAATGAGCAGTTCTTC.

This chain connects TRBV5-5 to TRBJ2-1; no definite D call. The V gene's germline CDR1 is SGHKS and CDR2 YYEKEE (reference sequence). CDR3 size: 15 residues. Between the trimmed V and J ends, which lost 0 bases and 0 bases, there was a span of 7 bases. CDR3 residues: CASSLVGSSYNEQFF. CDR3 DNA sequence: TGTGCCAGCAGCTTGGTCGGCAGCTCCTACAATGAGCAGTTCTTC.

The chain uses TRBV27 and TRBJ2-3; 7 positions match TRBD1. Germline loops: CDR1 MNHEY, CDR2 SMNVEV (reference sequence). J was trimmed by 8 bases and V by 4 bases; bases with no gene match: 15. The CDR3 spans 16 residues. The CDR3 nucleotides read TGTGCCAGCAGTTCCGGGACAGCGGCTGGGTATGGTACGCAGTATTTT. It encodes CASSSGTAAGYGTQYF.